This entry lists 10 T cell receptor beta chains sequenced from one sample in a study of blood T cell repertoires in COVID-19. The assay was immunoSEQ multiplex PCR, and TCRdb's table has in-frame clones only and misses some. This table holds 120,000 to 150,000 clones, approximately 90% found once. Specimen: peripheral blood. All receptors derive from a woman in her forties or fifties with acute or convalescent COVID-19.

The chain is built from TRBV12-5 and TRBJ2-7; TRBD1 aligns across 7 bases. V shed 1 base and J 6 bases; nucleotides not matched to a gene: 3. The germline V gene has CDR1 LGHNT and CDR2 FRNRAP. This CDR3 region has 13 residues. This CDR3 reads CASGLGQGPEQYF. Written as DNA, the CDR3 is TGTGCTAGTGGTTTGGGACAGGGACCCGAGCAGTACTTC.

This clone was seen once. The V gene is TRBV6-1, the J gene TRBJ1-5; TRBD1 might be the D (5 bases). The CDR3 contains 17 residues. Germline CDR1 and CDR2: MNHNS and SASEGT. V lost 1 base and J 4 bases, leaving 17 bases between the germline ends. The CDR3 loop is CASSEDPRGRTNQPQHF. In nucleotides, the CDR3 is TGTGCCAGCAGTGAAGATCCGCGTGGGCGGACAAATCAGCCCCAGCATTTT.

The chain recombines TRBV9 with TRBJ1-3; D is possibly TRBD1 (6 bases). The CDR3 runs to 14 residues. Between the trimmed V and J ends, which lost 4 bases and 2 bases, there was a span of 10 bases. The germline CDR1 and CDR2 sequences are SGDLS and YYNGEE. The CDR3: CASSINRAGNTIYF. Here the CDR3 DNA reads TGTGCCAGCAGCATCAACAGGGCTGGAAACACCATATATTTT. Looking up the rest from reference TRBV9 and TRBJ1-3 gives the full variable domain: DSGVTQTPKHLITATGQRVTLRCSPRSGDLSVYWYQQSLDQGLQFLIQYYNGEERAKGNILERFSAQQFPDLHSELNLSSLELGDSALYFCASSINRAGNTIYFGEGSWLTVV.

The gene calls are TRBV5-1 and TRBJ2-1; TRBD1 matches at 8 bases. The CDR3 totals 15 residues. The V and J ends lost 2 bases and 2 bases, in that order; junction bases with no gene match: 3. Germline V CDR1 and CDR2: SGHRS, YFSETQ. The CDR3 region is CASSFETGAYNEQFF. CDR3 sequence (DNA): TGCGCCAGCAGCTTCGAGACAGGGGCCTACAATGAGCAGTTCTTC. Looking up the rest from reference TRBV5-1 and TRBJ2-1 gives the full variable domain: KAGVTQTPRYLIKTRGQQVTLSCSPISGHRSVSWYQQTPGQGLQFLFEYFSETQRNKGNFPGRFSGRQFSNSRSEMNVSTLELGDSALYLCASSFETGAYNEQFFGPGTRLTVL.

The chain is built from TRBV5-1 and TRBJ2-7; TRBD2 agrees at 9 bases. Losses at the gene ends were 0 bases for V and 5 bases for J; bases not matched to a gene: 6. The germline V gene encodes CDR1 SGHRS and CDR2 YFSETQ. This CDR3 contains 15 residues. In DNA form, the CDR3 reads TGCGCCAGCAGCTTGGTTGCGGGGGGGCGAAACGAGCAGTACTTC. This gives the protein CASSLVAGGRNEQYF. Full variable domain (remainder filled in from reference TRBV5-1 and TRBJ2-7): KAGVTQTPRYLIKTRGQQVTLSCSPISGHRSVSWYQQTPGQGLQFLFEYFSETQRNKGNFPGRFSGRQFSNSRSEMNVSTLELGDSALYLCASSLVAGGRNEQYFGPGTRLTVT.

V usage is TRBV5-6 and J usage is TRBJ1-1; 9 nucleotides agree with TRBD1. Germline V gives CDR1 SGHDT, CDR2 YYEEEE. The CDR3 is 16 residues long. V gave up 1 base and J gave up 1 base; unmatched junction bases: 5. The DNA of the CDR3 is TGTGCCAGCAGCTTGAGGGACAGGGATACGAACACTGAAGCTTTCTTT. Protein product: CASSLRDRDTNTEAFF. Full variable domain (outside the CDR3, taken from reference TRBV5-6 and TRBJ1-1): DAGVTQSPTHLIKTRGQQVTLRCSPKSGHDTVSWYQQALGQGPQFIFQYYEEEERQRGNFPDRFSGHQFPNYSSELNVNALLLGDSALYLCASSLRDRDTNTEAFFGQGTRLTVV.

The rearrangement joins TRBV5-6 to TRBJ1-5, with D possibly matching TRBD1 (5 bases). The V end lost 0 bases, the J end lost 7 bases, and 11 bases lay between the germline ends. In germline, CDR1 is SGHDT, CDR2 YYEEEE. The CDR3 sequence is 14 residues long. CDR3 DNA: TGTGCCAGCAGCTTGGGGCGGCAGGGACAGCCCCAGCATTTT. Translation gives CASSLGRQGQPQHF.

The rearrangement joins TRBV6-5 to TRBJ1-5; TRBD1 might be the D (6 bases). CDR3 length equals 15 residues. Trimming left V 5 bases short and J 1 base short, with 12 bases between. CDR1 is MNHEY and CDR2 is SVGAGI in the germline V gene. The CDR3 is CASSPQGLSNQPQHF. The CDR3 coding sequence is TGTGCCAGCAGTCCACAGGGCTTGAGCAATCAGCCCCAGCATTTT.

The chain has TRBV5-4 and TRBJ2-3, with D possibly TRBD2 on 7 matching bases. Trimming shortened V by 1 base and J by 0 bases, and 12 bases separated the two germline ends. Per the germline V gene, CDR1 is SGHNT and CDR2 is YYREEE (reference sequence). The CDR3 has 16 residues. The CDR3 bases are TGTGCCAGCAGCTTGCGACGGGGGGCTAGCACAGATACGCAGTATTTT. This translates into CASSLRRGASTDTQYF.

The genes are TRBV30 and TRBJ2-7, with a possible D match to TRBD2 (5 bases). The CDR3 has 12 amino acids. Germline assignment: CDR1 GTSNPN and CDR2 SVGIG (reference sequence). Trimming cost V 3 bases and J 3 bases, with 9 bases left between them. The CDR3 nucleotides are TGTGCCTGGAGGGCTGACTACTACGAGCAGTACTTC. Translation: CAWRADYYEQYF.